The source of this T cell receptor (beta chain) is a study of glioma-infiltrating T cells after dendritic cell vaccination. Time point denoted: after dendritic cell vaccination, including at tumor progression/relapse. Sequencing used immunoSEQ multiplex PCR; TCRdb keeps in-frame clones, though not all of them. The profile shows 90,000 to 140,000 clones, around 90% of them singletons. The sample holds one count of this clone. This receptor was identified in a human donor with glioblastoma. This specimen consisted of blood, obtained after dendritic cell vaccination.

This CDR3 reads CASSRGLRSGANVLTF. The CDR3 DNA is TGTGCCAGCAGTCGGGGGTTGCGCTCCGGGGCCAACGTCCTGACTTTC. The chain has TRBV11-3 and TRBJ2-6, with a possible D match to TRBD2 (6 bases). V shed 6 bases and J shed 4 bases, with 16 bases lying between them. Germline loops: CDR1 SGHNT, CDR2 YENEEA. The CDR3 is 16 residues long.